This T cell receptor (beta chain) was sequenced in a study of T cells after yellow fever vaccination (dated by TCRdb to between 2019 and 2020). Regarding the study in general: The SMART-Seq v4 Ultra Low Input RNA kit was used to prepare libraries from fractions with low cell numbers. To follow T-cell clones before and after primary and booster YFV17D yellow fever vaccination, bulk TCR alpha and beta repertoires were sequenced over time. Blood was drawn at multiple timepoints before and after primary and secondary immunization, with bulk PBMC replicates and cell subsets isolated. Two healthy male donors, one aged 18 to 30 and one aged 30 to 39 years, were included in the cohort. Results the study describes overall, beyond this receptor: A small fraction of clonotypes appeared in both the CD4 and CD8 compartments, likely as a result of convergent recombination. After the booster, most of the clones that had expanded following primary vaccination were detected again (roughly 96% of CD4 and around 88% of CD8), which suggests that memory was broadly maintained. Because abundant contaminating clonotypes from the bulk population could be contained in FACS-sorted repertoires, computational filtering was required. Compared with the primary T-cell response, the secondary T-cell response was weaker but faster, peaking on day 5 rather than day 15. Because only two donors were included in the study, the extent to which the findings can be generalized is limited.

This clonotype was picked up a small number of times. No antigen is known for it. No quality values exist for individual bases; no much larger clone is one base distant. From the cysteine up to the phenylalanine, the CDR3 has a length of 18 residues. Only CDR3 DNA remains: 54 bases, in frame from the first base. Trimming removed 1 base from V and 3 bases from J; the gene matches leave 10 bases unexplained. CDR1 and CDR2 were assigned from the germline V gene as LGHNA and YNFKEQ. TCR cDNA was made using 5'RACE template switching, a step that added a universal primer site and unique molecular identifiers. Priming of cDNA synthesis was performed from both the TCR alpha and TCR beta constant segments. Library amplification used two PCR steps, and the second PCR step added sample barcodes and sequencing adapters. Sequencing of libraries was done on Illumina HiSeq 2500 (2x100 bp) or NovaSeq (2x150 bp). Under the source paper's analysis protocol: Demultiplexing of reads and collapsing into UMI consensus sequences were performed with MIGEC, and V(D)J alignment was carried out with MiXCR. Vaccine-responding clonotypes were identified with edgeR using replicate PBMC samples, with FDR below 0.01 and a log2 fold change above 5 up to day 15 being required. Bulk clonotypes were assigned CD4 or CD8 identity according to which sequenced CD4 or CD8 repertoire held them at higher abundance. In-frame beta chains were kept once TCRdb had trimmed the public reads at Q25 with fastp and called clones with MiXCR. When rows share a CDR3 protein, they turn into one entry using the most common DNA and genes. Here the V and J calls rest on TCRdb's processing, not on the authors' analysis. This sample comprises some 560,000 distinct CDR3 sequences, approximately 16% of them detected only once. The biggest ten clones account for 17% of the sample.

The intended sense of this specimen's treatment or condition label: live attenuated yellow fever vaccine strain. Two biological replicates of bulk PBMCs were collected at each blood-draw timepoint. A standard Ficoll-Paque protocol was used to isolate PBMCs from peripheral blood. RNA was extracted with TriZol from bulk PBMCs, CD4 and CD8 fractions, and dextramer-positive and dextramer-negative fractions. Sequencing used PBMCs, obtained 4 to 5 days after the first yellow fever vaccination. The V and J genes are TRBV4-2 and TRBJ2-1; 9 bases in between match TRBD1. This TCR derives from a man younger than 30 who received the YFV17D yellow fever vaccine. The nucleotide sequence is given as TGTGCCAGCAGCCAAGCTAATACCGGGACAGGGATCTACAATGAGCAGTTCTTC. This codes for CASSQANTGTGIYNEQFF.